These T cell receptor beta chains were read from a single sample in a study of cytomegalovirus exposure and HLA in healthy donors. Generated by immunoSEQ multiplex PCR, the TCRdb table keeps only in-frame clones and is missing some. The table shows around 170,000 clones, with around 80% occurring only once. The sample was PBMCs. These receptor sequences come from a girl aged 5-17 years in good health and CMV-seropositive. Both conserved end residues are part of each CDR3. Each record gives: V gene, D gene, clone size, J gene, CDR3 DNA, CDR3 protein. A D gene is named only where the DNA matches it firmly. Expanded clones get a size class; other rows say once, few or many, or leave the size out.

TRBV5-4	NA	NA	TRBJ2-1	TGTGCCAGCAGCCCTGCCCGGGACTCTGAGCAGTTCTTC	CASSPARDSEQFF
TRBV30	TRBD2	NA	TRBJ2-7	TGTGCCTGGGGTCTTAGCGGGAGACCCGAGCAGTACTTC	CAWGLSGRPEQYF
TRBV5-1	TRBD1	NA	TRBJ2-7	TGCGCCAGCAGCTTGGTTATCGGTCGGCAGGGGGCCTACGAGCAGTACTTC	CASSLVIGRQGAYEQYF
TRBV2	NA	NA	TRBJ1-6	TGTGCCAGCAGTGAACAGAATTCACCCCTCCACTTT	CASSEQNSPLHF
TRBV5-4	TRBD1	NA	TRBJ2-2	TGTGCCAGCAGCTTGGGAGACAGGGACACCGGGGAGCTGTTTTTT	CASSLGDRDTGELFF
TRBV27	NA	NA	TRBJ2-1	TGTGCCAGCAGTTTAGGGCTAGCGCTAAATGAGCAGTTCTTC	CASSLGLALNEQFF
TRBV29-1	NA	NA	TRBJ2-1	TGCAGCCCCCGGCTAGCCGAGGGGGTGGGGAATGAGCAGTTCTTC	CSPRLAEGVGNEQFF
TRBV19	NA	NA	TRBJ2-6	TGTGCCAGTAGTTTGGTACGGTCAACCTCTGGGGCCAACGTCCTGACTTTC	CASSLVRSTSGANVLTF
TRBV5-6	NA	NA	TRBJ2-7	TGTGCCAGCAGCTTCATCCTCGCTAGCGTCCTCTCCTACGAGCAGTACTTC	CASSFILASVLSYEQYF
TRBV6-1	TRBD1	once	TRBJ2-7	TGTGCCACAGAAGGGACAGAGGTCGAGCAGTACTTC	CATEGTEVEQYF
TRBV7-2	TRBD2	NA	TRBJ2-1	TGTGCCAGCAGCTCCGAACTAGCGGGGACCTACAATGAGCAGTTCTTC	CASSSELAGTYNEQFF
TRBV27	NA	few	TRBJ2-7	TGTGCCAGCAGCTATCGACTATCCGAGGGGGAATACGAGCAGTACTTC	CASSYRLSEGEYEQYF
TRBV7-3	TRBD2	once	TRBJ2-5	TGTGCCAGCAGCTTAGGCGGACTAGCGGGAGGGCCGGGGGAGACCCAGTACTTC	CASSLGGLAGGPGETQYF
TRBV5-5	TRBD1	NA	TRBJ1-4	TGTGCCAGCAGCTTAGGATCACAGGGGGCTCCGAGAAGACTGTTTTTT	CASSLGSQGAPRRLFF
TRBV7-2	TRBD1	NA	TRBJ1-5	TGTGCCAGCAGCTTAGGGGACAGTCGAAATCAGCCCCAGCATTTT	CASSLGDSRNQPQHF
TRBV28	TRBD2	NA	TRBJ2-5	TGTGCCAGCAGAACGGACAGGGGGACTAGCGGGATTGAGACCCAGTACTTC	CASRTDRGTSGIETQYF
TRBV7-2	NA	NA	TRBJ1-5	TGTGCCAGCAGCTTAGACCGACAGTACGAGCCCCAGCATTTT	CASSLDRQYEPQHF
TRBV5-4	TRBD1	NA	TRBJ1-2	TGTGCCAGCAGCCCGGGACAGGGAAGCTATGGCTACACCTTC	CASSPGQGSYGYTF